Below are 25 T cell receptor beta chains sequenced from a single sample in a study of cytomegalovirus exposure and HLA in healthy donors. It was with 60 Vbeta and 13 Jbeta primers that the PCR ran. The method was immunoSEQ multiplex PCR; TCRdb's version includes in-frame clones alone and lacks a portion of them. The data hold 160,000 or so clones, with around 80% observed a single time. The sequenced material came from PBMCs. The receptors shown here come from a man aged 40-49 years in good health and CMV-seronegative.

This chain uses TRBV2 with TRBJ1-1; D gene ambiguous. Germline V CDR1 and CDR2: SNHLY, FYNNEI. V was cut by 7 bases and J by 1 base, with 16 bases left in between. CDR3 size: 15 residues. The CDR3 reads CASIPEAAANTEAFF. The CDR3, as DNA: TGTGCCAGCATCCCCGAGGCGGCAGCGAACACTGAAGCTTTCTTT.

The V and J genes are TRBV6-5 and TRBJ1-3; possibly TRBD1 for D (5 bases). The germline CDR1 and CDR2 sequences are MNHEY and SVGAGI. Trimming left V 6 bases short and J 0 bases short, with 12 bases between. CDR3 length: 15 amino acids. CDR3 coding DNA: TGTGCCAGCAGGATAACAGGATCCTCTGGAAACACCATATATTTT. It encodes CASRITGSSGNTIYF.

This chain connects TRBV10-3 to TRBJ2-5, with D unclear. Germline V CDR1 and CDR2: ENHRY, SYGVKD. The CDR3 has 14 residues. V was trimmed by 0 bases and J by 5 bases, leaving 10 bases between them. The chain's CDR3 is CAISESTGRETQYF. CDR3 DNA sequence: TGTGCCATCAGTGAGTCGACGGGTCGCGAGACCCAGTACTTC.

V gene TRBV25-1 combines with J gene TRBJ2-3; D is unclear. The length of the CDR3 is 14 residues. With 3 bases removed from V and 4 bases from J, the gap between germline ends came to 11 bases. Germline V gene sequence: CDR1 MGHDK, CDR2 SYGVNS. Written as DNA, the CDR3 is TGTGCCAGCAGTGATTATAGAGTCCCAGATACGCAGTATTTT. Amino acid sequence: CASSDYRVPDTQYF.

CDR3: CASSLGGGDTGELFF. The CDR3 nucleotides read TGTGCCAGCAGCTTGGGGGGTGGTGACACCGGGGAGCTGTTTTTT. The V gene is TRBV7-2, the J gene TRBJ2-2, with D perhaps matching TRBD2 (6 bases). V was pared by 3 bases and J by 3 bases, with 11 bases between. The CDR3 length is 15 residues. Germline CDR1 and CDR2: SGHTA and FQGNSA.

This chain uses TRBV27 with TRBJ2-5; D might be TRBD2 (5 bases). The CDR3 spans 12 residues. Per germline, CDR1 MNHEY and CDR2 SMNVEV (reference sequence). V was cut by 6 bases and J by 4 bases, with 9 bases left in between. CDR3 region: CASRREIETQYF. The CDR3 DNA reads TGTGCCAGCAGGAGGGAGATAGAGACCCAGTACTTC.

The chain uses TRBV7-9 and TRBJ1-3; D unclear. With 3 bases removed from V and 0 bases from J, the gap between germline ends came to 12 bases. The CDR3 is made up of 16 amino acids. Germline V lookup: CDR1 SEHNR, CDR2 FQNEAQ (reference sequence). CDR3 protein: CASSFGPGNSGNTIYF. The DNA of the CDR3 is TGTGCCAGCAGCTTTGGCCCGGGAAACTCTGGAAACACCATATATTTT.

The V gene is TRBV18, the J gene TRBJ2-1; 7 positions agree with TRBD2. The V and J ends lost 3 bases and 10 bases, in that order; junction bases with no gene match: 12. The CDR3 covers 15 residues. Germline loops: CDR1 KGHSH, CDR2 LQKENI. This CDR3 reads CASSPLLASGGEQFF. The CDR3 region has the DNA TGTGCCAGCTCACCGCTACTAGCGTCTGGAGGGGAGCAGTTCTTC.

This chain joins TRBV6-5 and TRBJ2-5; no definite D call. The J call is in doubt because the DNA end fits TRBJ2-7 better. The length of the CDR3 is 15 residues. CDR1 and CDR2 (germline): MNHEY, SVGAGI. CDR3 region: CASRSSRSAAYEQYF. The CDR3 region has the DNA TGTGCCAGCAGGAGTTCTCGGAGTGCTGCCTACGAGCAGTACTTC.

The chain has TRBV28 and TRBJ2-5; D is unclear. The CDR3 is 16 amino acids. In germline, CDR1 is MDHEN, CDR2 SYDVKM. Trimming removed 1 base from V and 1 base from J, with 13 bases in between. The CDR3 DNA reads TGTGCCAGCAGTTTATCCGGGTTAACGGGCCAAGAGACCCAGTACTTC. It is translated as CASSLSGLTGQETQYF.

This chain connects TRBV27 to TRBJ1-6; 8 nucleotides agree with TRBD1. The ends lost 2 bases at V and 15 bases at J; junction bases unmatched: 15. Per the germline V gene, CDR1 is MNHEY and CDR2 is SMNVEV (reference sequence). The CDR3 spans 16 residues. CDR3: CASSLTFPGTGSYLHF. DNA of the CDR3: TGTGCCAGCAGTTTAACATTCCCGGGGACAGGATCGTACCTCCACTTT.

The sample holds one count of this clone. V and J are TRBV7-9 and TRBJ2-3, with 11 bases that match TRBD2. Germline V lookup: CDR1 SEHNR, CDR2 FQNEAQ (reference sequence). J gave up 5 bases and V 5 bases, and 9 bases lay outside the gene matches. This CDR3 contains 16 residues. The CDR3 nucleotides are TGTGCCAGCAGCGCCGATCTAGCGGGAGGAAGAGATACGCAGTATTTT. This translates into CASSADLAGGRDTQYF. Full variable domain (missing parts from reference TRBV7-9 and TRBJ2-3): DTGVSQNPRHKITKRGQNVTFRCDPISEHNRLYWYRQTLGQGPEFLTYFQNEAQLEKSRLLSDRFSAERPKGSFSTLEIQRTEQGDSAMYLCASSADLAGGRDTQYFGPGTRLTVL.

V gene TRBV11-2 combines with J gene TRBJ2-1; 9 bases fit TRBD2. Germline trimming cut 2 bases from V and 5 bases from J; bases unmatched to any gene: 10. This CDR3 comprises 17 residues. Germline assignment: CDR1 SGHAT and CDR2 FQNNGV. The DNA of the CDR3 is TGTGCCAGCAGCTTAAGAGTAGCGGGAGTGGGGAACAATGAGCAGTTCTTC. Translated, it gives CASSLRVAGVGNNEQFF.

The V call is TRBV7-8, the J call TRBJ2-4; possible D gene TRBD2, 5 bases. V gave up 3 bases and J gave up 0 bases, with 9 bases separating them. There are 15 residues in the CDR3. Germline V CDR1 and CDR2: SGHVS, FQNEAQ. The CDR3 here is CASSFSELAKNIQYF. CDR3 DNA: TGTGCCAGCAGCTTTAGCGAACTAGCCAAAAACATTCAGTACTTC.

The chain joins TRBV6-1 to TRBJ2-5; 7 bases line up with TRBD2. The CDR3 sequence is 15 residues long. The germline V gene has CDR1 MNHNS and CDR2 SASEGT. Germline trimming cut 5 bases from V and 4 bases from J; bases unmatched to any gene: 10. The CDR3 DNA reads as TGTGCCAGCAGTACCAAATGGGGAGGGAGAGAGACCCAGTACTTC. Protein product: CASSTKWGGRETQYF.

This chain connects TRBV11-1 to TRBJ2-1; weak D call: TRBD1 (6 bases). The CDR3 length is 14 residues. The V end lost 8 bases, the J end lost 8 bases, and 19 bases lay between the germline ends. CDR1 and CDR2 from the germline V gene are SGHAT and FQDESV (reference sequence). CDR3 amino acids: CASSAQGFGDEQFF. The CDR3 nucleotides are TGTGCCAGCTCGGCCCAGGGGTTCGGGGATGAGCAGTTCTTC.

The chain recombines TRBV5-1 with TRBJ2-7; D is possibly TRBD1 (5 bases). V lost 0 bases and J 0 bases, leaving 10 bases between the germline ends. Germline CDR1 is SGHRS and CDR2 is YFSETQ. The CDR3 is 15 amino acids. DNA of the CDR3: TGCGCCAGCAGCTTGGGGACATCTAGCTCCTACGAGCAGTACTTC. Its translation: CASSLGTSSSYEQYF.

The chain joins TRBV7-9 to TRBJ2-5; 9 nucleotides agree with TRBD1. The V segment lost 4 bases and the J segment 2 bases; nucleotides outside the gene matches: 5. Per germline, CDR1 SEHNR and CDR2 FQNEAQ (reference sequence). This CDR3 region has 15 residues. CDR3 region: CASSSRTGAQETQYF. In DNA, the CDR3 is TGTGCCAGCAGCTCCCGGACAGGGGCGCAAGAGACCCAGTACTTC.

Comments on this clone: The junction departs from the called germline gene at one end, perhaps through a read error. The rearrangement uses TRBV19 and TRBJ1-5, with D perhaps matching TRBD1 (6 bases). Germline CDR1 is LNHDA and CDR2 is SQIVND (reference sequence). The CDR3 covers 16 residues. The CDR3: CASSIYRVRLNRPQHF. Written as DNA, the CDR3 is TGTGCCAGTAGTATCTACAGGGTACGCTTGAATCGGCCCCAGCATTTT.

V usage is TRBV5-1 and J usage is TRBJ2-7, with TRBD2 matching over 9 bases. Germline values: CDR1 SGHRS, CDR2 YFSETQ. The CDR3 is 15 residues long. Losses at the gene ends were 5 bases for V and 0 bases for J; bases not matched to a gene: 6. For the CDR3, the DNA is TGCGCCAGCAGTCTGACTAGCGGTGTCTCCTACGAGCAGTACTTC. Its protein is CASSLTSGVSYEQYF.

The gene calls are TRBV5-4 and TRBJ2-3; no firm D call. Germline CDR1 reads SGHNT; CDR2 reads YYREEE (reference sequence). V gave up 4 bases and J gave up 8 bases, with 17 bases separating them. This CDR3 has 14 residues. CDR3 region: CASSGEGASLTQYF. The CDR3, as DNA: TGTGCCAGCAGCGGAGAAGGAGCGTCCCTTACGCAGTATTTT.

This sequence joins TRBV27 and TRBJ2-7; 8 bases are shared with TRBD2. CDR3 length: 17 residues. With 5 bases clipped from V and 2 bases from J, the junction kept 14 bases outside the gene matches. Germline lookup yields CDR1 MNHEY and CDR2 SMNVEV (reference sequence). The CDR3 region has the DNA TGTGCCAGCAGTCTTAAGGGCGGGAGGACCTACGCCTACGAGCAGTACTTC. Translation: CASSLKGGRTYAYEQYF.

The chain is built from TRBV5-4 and TRBJ2-1; 8 bases fit TRBD1. CDR3 length: 15 residues. CDR1 SGHNT and CDR2 YYREEE come from the germline V gene (reference sequence). Trimming at V came to 4 bases and at J to 2 bases, leaving 5 bases not matched to a gene. The CDR3 reads CASSTDRVPYNEQFF. The CDR3 DNA follows: TGTGCCAGCAGCACGGACAGGGTTCCCTACAATGAGCAGTTCTTC.

Concerning this clone itself: Other nucleotide sequences in the sample specify the same CDR3. This chain joins TRBV6-1 and TRBJ1-1; D gene unclear. The length of the CDR3 is 13 residues. Per germline, CDR1 MNHNS and CDR2 SASEGT. V was clipped by 7 bases and J by 5 bases, with 14 bases between them. The chain's CDR3 is CASTMVTETEAFF. The CDR3 DNA is TGTGCCAGCACCATGGTCACCGAGACTGAAGCTTTCTTT.

This clone came up a few times. The V and J genes are TRBV30 and TRBJ2-7, with D tentatively TRBD2 (5 bases). The germline gives CDR1 GTSNPN, CDR2 SVGIG (reference sequence). Trimming took off 0 bases at V and 0 bases at J, with 9 bases between the two ends. CDR3 length: 14 amino acids. CDR3 sequence (DNA): TGTGCCTGGAGTGTACAAGGACTCTCCTACGAGCAGTACTTC. Translated, it gives CAWSVQGLSYEQYF.